This record concerns one TCR beta chain sequence. The source of the sample is a study of blood T cell repertoires in COVID-19. In the source study's methods: Counts of nucleated cells, estimated from reference gene primer amplification, were obtained. Here immunoSEQ multiplex PCR was the method, and the copy in TCRdb shows in-frame clones only, minus some. V and J calls and clone size are given by that table; D and trimming were obtained from the DNA. The sample contains about 200,000 clones, about nine tenths of which appear only once. The CDR3 length is 14 residues. The germline gives CDR1 KGHSH, CDR2 LQKENI. Trimming left V 0 bases short and J 2 bases short, with 8 bases between.

The TCR comes from a man aged 35 to 55 with acute or convalescent COVID-19. The chain employs TRBV18 and TRBJ2-7; possibly TRBD1 for D (6 bases). Specimen: peripheral blood. The chain's CDR3 is CASSPPRGPYEQYF. CDR3 DNA: TGTGCCAGCTCACCACCCAGGGGACCCTACGAGCAGTACTTC. The variable domain in full, completed from reference TRBV18 and TRBJ2-7, reads NAGVMQNPRHLVRRRGQEARLRCSPMKGHSHVYWYRQLPEEGLKFMVYLQKENIIDESGMPKERFSAEFPKEGPSILRIQQVVRGDSAAYFCASSPPRGPYEQYFGPGTRLTVT.